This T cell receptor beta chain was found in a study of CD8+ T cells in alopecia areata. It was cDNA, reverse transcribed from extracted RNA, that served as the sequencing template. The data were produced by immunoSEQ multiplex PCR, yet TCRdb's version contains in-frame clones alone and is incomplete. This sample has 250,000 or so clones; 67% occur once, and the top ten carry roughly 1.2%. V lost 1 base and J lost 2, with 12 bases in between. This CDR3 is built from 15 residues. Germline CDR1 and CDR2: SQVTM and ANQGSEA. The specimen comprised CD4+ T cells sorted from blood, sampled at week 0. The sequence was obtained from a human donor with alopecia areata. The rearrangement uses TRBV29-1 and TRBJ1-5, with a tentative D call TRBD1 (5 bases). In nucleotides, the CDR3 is TGCAGCGTTGAAGTCTCTGGGGACGGCAATCAGCCCCAGCATTTT. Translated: CSVEVSGDGNQPQHF.